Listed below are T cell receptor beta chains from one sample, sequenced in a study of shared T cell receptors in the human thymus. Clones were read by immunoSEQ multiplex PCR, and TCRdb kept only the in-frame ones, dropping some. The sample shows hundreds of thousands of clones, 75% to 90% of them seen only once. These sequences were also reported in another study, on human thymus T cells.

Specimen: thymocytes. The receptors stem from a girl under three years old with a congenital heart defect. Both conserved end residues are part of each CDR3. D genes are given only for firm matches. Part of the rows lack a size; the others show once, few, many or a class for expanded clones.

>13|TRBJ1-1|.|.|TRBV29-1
TGCAGCGTTGTACCTCGGTCGAACACTGAAGCTTTCTTT
CSVVPRSNTEAFF
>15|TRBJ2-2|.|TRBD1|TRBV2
TGTGCCAGCACATCCGGGACAGGACGTACCGGGGAGCTGTTTTTT
CASTSGTGRTGELFF
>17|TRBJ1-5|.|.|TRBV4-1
TGCGCCAGCAGTCGCGCGGGCAAACCCGATAGCAATCAGCCCCAGCATTTT
CASSRAGKPDSNQPQHF
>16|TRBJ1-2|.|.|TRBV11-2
TGTGCCAGCAGCTCGACTCTTACAAATAGTAACTATGGCTACACCTTC
CASSSTLTNSNYGYTF
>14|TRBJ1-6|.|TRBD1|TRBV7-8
TGTGCCAGCAGCTTAGGGGACAGTGACTCACCCCTCCACTTT
CASSLGDSDSPLHF
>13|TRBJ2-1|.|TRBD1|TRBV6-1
TGTTCCAGCCGGGACAGGAGACACAATGAGCAGTTCTTC
CSSRDRRHNEQFF
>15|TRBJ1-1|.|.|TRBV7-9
TGTGCCAGCAGTCCCCCCCGGGAACAGGGCACTGAAGCTTTCTTT
CASSPPREQGTEAFF
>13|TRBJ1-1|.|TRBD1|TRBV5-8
TGTGCCAGCAGACAGGGGAAGAACACTGAAGCTTTCTTT
CASRQGKNTEAFF
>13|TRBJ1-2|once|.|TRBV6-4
TGTGCCAGCAGTGAGGGGCTTGGCTATGGCTACACCTTC
CASSEGLGYGYTF
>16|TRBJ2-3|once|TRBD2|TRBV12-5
TGTGCTAGTGGTTGGGGGCTAGCGGGCCTAACAGATACGCAGTATTTT
CASGWGLAGLTDTQYF
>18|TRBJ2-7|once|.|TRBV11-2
TGTGCCAGCAGCTTAGGAGGAGGGCAGAACTATCTACCCTACGAGCAGTACTTC
CASSLGGGQNYLPYEQYF
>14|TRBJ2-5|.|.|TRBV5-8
TGTGCCAGCAGGTTTAGGGGGGGCCAAGAGACCCAGTACTTC
CASRFRGGQETQYF
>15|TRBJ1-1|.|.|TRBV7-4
TGTGCCAGCAGCTTAATCCGACAGAAGAACACTGAAGCTTTCTTT
CASSLIRQKNTEAFF
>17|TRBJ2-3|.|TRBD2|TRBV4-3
TGCGCCAGCAGCCAAGATGTGGCCCTAGCGGGTTTGGATACGCAGTATTTT
CASSQDVALAGLDTQYF
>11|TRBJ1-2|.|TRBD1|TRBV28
TGTGCCAGCAGAGACAGGGGTGGCTACACCTTC
CASRDRGGYTF
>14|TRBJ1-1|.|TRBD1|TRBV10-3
TGTGCCATCAGCGACAGGGGGCGGGACACTGAAGCTTTCTTT
CAISDRGRDTEAFF
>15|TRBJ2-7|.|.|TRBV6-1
TGTGCCAGCAGTGAACCGTCCCGCGGATTTAACGAGCAGTACTTC
CASSEPSRGFNEQYF
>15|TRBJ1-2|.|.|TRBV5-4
TGTGCCGGCAGCTTGAGTCATTTAATCGCCCGGGGCTACACCTTC
CAGSLSHLIARGYTF
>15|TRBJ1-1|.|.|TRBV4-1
TGCGCCAGCAGCCATCTCCTCGGACTAACCTATGAAGCTTTCTTT
CASSHLLGLTYEAFF
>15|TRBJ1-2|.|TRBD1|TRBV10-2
TGCGCCAGCAGTGGGTTCGGACAGGAGGACTATGGCTACACCTTC
CASSGFGQEDYGYTF
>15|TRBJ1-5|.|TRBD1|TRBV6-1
TGTGCCAGCAGGAACCGGGACAGGCATGATCAGCCCCAGCATTTT
CASRNRDRHDQPQHF
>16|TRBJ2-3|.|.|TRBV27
TGTGCCAGCAGTCCCCGAGGGCGGGGGACAACAGATACGCAGTATTTT
CASSPRGRGTTDTQYF
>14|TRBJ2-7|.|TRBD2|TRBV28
TGTGCCAGCAGTCCAGGACTAGCTTACTACGAGCAGTACTTC
CASSPGLAYYEQYF
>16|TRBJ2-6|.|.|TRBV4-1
TGCGCCAGCAGCCAAGCCTATTGTGCTGGGGCCAACGTCCTGACTTTC
CASSQAYCAGANVLTF
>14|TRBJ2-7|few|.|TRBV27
TGTGCCAGCAGTTCGGGACTTGGGGACTACGAGCAGTACTTC
CASSSGLGDYEQYF
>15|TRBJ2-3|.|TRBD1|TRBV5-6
TGTGCCAGCAGCTCGCCGGGACAGAACACAGATACGCAGTATTTT
CASSSPGQNTDTQYF
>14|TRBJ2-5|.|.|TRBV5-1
TGCGCCAGCCGCCCTTTGTGGGGGCGAGAGACCCAGTACTTC
CASRPLWGRETQYF
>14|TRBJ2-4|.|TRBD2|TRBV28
TGTGCCAGCGGCTCTGGCGGGGGGAGAAACATTCAGTACTTC
CASGSGGGRNIQYF
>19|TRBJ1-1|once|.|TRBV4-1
TGCGCCAGCAGCTCCCGAGGGGGATCGAGCTTTCTTGTGAGCACTGAAGCTTTCTTT
CASSSRGGSSFLVSTEAFF
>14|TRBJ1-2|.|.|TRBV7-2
TGTGCCAGCAGCTTAGAAGACACTCACTATGGCTACACCTTC
CASSLEDTHYGYTF
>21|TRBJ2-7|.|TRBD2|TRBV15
TGTGCCACCAGCAGAGATCGGACTAGCGGTGAAGCCACACCACAACACTACGAGCAGTACTTC
CATSRDRTSGEATPQHYEQYF
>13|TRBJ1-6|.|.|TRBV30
TGTGCCTGGAGTGGAGGCGGGAATTCCCCCCTCCACTTT
CAWSGGGNSPLHF
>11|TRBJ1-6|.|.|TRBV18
TGTGCCAGCTCACCAGGGACTCCTCTCCACTTT
CASSPGTPLHF
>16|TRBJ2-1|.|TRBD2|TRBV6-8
TGTGCCAGCAGTTGCGGAACTAGCGACTCCTACAATGAGCAGTTCTTC
CASSCGTSDSYNEQFF
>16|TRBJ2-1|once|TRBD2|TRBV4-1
TGCGCCACCACCCCCAAGGAGGCGGAGGGGAGGGATGAGCAGTTCTTC
CATTPKEAEGRDEQFF
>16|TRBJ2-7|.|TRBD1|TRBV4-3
TGCGCCAGCAGCCAAGAGACAGGGGGGACAATCTACGAGCAGTACTTC
CASSQETGGTIYEQYF
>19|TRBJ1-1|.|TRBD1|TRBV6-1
TGTGCCAGCAGTGAAGCGTGGGGGGTCGTTTGGACAGGGATCATTGAAGCTTTCTTT
CASSEAWGVVWTGIIEAFF